This TCR beta chain was documented in a study of T-cell memory formation after mild COVID-19. Each CDR3 protein is one row after TCRdb ran MiXCR on the 5' RACE reads. The table lists under 250,000 distinct CDR3 sequences, 15% to 19% of them singletons. This CDR3 is 12 amino acids long. V was pared by 8 bases and J by 4 bases, with 14 bases between. Per germline, CDR1 SQVTM and CDR2 ANQGSEA. This chain connects TRBV29-1 to TRBJ1-2; D is possibly TRBD1 (5 bases). This clonotype was sampled from an adult woman who had mild COVID-19 (a few samples of this study predate the infection). Cell type and time point are not known. The source material was PBMCs or a T cell subset sorted from them (not recorded which). The CDR3 region has the DNA TGCAGCACTGTTTGGGGCTCCTATGGCTACACCTTC. It is translated as CSTVWGSYGYTF.